These 24 T cell receptor beta chains were all obtained from the same sample, sequenced in a study of blood T cell repertoires in COVID-19. TCRdb's table, derived via immunoSEQ multiplex PCR, lists solely in-frame clones and lacks some. This sample has about 130,000 clones; around 86% occur once, and the top ten carry roughly 10%. The sequenced sample consisted of peripheral blood. The receptors come from a man aged 35 to 55 with active or convalescent COVID-19.

V usage is TRBV11-2 and J usage is TRBJ2-1, with TRBD2 matching over 8 bases. J lost 8 bases, V lost 0 bases, and 18 bases had no gene match. The CDR3 covers 19 residues. Germline-derived CDR1 and CDR2 are SGHAT and FQNNGV. The CDR3 sequence is CASSLDKSLMGGGLDEQFF. The CDR3 DNA reads as TGTGCCAGCAGCTTAGATAAATCGTTGATGGGCGGGGGGTTAGATGAGCAGTTCTTC.

J is TRBJ2-6 and V is TRBV5-1; D perhaps matches TRBD1 (5 bases). The V gene lost 5 bases and the J gene lost 3 bases, with 9 bases spanning the gap. Germline V lookup: CDR1 SGHRS, CDR2 YFSETQ. CDR3 length: 14 amino acids. In DNA form, the CDR3 reads TGCGCCAGCAGAAACACAGGTGGGGCCAACGTCCTGACTTTC. This sequence encodes CASRNTGGANVLTF.

The J gene is TRBJ2-7, the V gene TRBV9, with 7 nucleotides matching TRBD1. The CDR3 is 15 residues long. J gave up 5 bases and V 4 bases, and 12 bases lay outside the gene matches. CDR1 is SGDLS and CDR2 is YYNGEE in the germline V gene. CDR3 in amino acids: CASSRTVTGENEQYF. The CDR3 nucleotides are TGTGCCAGCAGCCGTACCGTCACAGGGGAGAACGAGCAGTACTTC.

The chain uses TRBV19 and TRBJ2-2, with 8 nucleotides matching TRBD1. The CDR3 consists of 15 residues. Germline CDR1 is LNHDA and CDR2 is SQIVND (reference sequence). V lost 3 bases and J lost 8; bases outside the gene matches: 8. DNA of the CDR3: TGTGCCAGTAGTATTCAGGGGACAGGTTCTGGGGAGCTGTTTTTT. Translated: CASSIQGTGSGELFF.

V and J are TRBV11-3 and TRBJ1-1; 7 bases agree with TRBD1. V was clipped by 4 bases and J by 9 bases; unmatched bases: 2. Germline values: CDR1 SGHNT, CDR2 YENEEA. CDR3 length equals 11 residues. As DNA, the CDR3 is TGTGCCAGCAGCTCGACAGGGAAAGCTTTCTTT. This encodes CASSSTGKAFF.

The chain links TRBV6-5 to TRBJ2-5; D unresolved. The V and J ends lost 8 bases and 4 bases respectively, with 17 bases between them. The length of the CDR3 is 14 residues. Germline CDR1 reads MNHEY; CDR2 reads SVGAGI. CDR3 bases: TGTGCCAGCTACCCCCTCGCGTCCTTAGAGACCCAGTACTTC. Protein product: CASYPLASLETQYF.

The gene calls are TRBV10-1 and TRBJ2-1; tentatively, D is TRBD1 (6 bases). The CDR3 has 12 amino acids. Trimming stripped 4 bases from V and 13 bases from J, with 14 bases between. Germline assignment: CDR1 WNHNN and CDR2 SYGVQD (reference sequence). CDR3 bases: TGCGCCAGCAGTGGAGTGGGGGCCTTACAGTTCTTC. Translation: CASSGVGALQFF.

The rearrangement links TRBV27 to TRBJ2-3; D unclear. V gave up 2 bases and J gave up 2 bases, with 11 bases separating them. The germline gives CDR1 MNHEY, CDR2 SMNVEV (reference sequence). The CDR3 has 15 amino acids. The CDR3 region has the DNA TGTGCCAGCAGTTTAGCCCCCTCGGTCACAGATACGCAGTATTTT. Protein: CASSLAPSVTDTQYF.

This chain connects TRBV19 to TRBJ1-1, with D tentatively TRBD1 (5 bases). Germline lookup yields CDR1 LNHDA and CDR2 SQIVND (reference sequence). The CDR3 has 12 amino acids. V lost 5 bases to trimming and J lost 6 bases, with 10 bases between them. The CDR3 here is CASSGAEAEAFF. The DNA for the CDR3 is TGTGCCAGTAGTGGGGCAGAGGCTGAAGCTTTCTTT. Based on the CDR3 plus reference TRBV19 and TRBJ1-1, the full variable domain is DGGITQSPKYLFRKEGQNVTLSCEQNLNHDAMYWYRQDPGQGLRLIYYSQIVNDFQKGDIAEGYSVSREKKESFPLTVTSAQKNPTAFYLCASSGAEAEAFFGQGTRLTVV.

This clone came up once. This chain connects TRBV5-1 to TRBJ1-4, with D unclear. V gave up 5 bases and J gave up 8 bases, with 19 bases separating them. Germline CDR1 SGHRS, CDR2 YFSETQ. The CDR3 extends over 15 amino acids. CDR3 protein: CASSRGGLTREKLFF. Here the CDR3 DNA reads TGCGCCAGCAGTCGGGGAGGACTAACCAGGGAAAAACTGTTTTTT.

This chain joins TRBV18 and TRBJ1-1, with 7 bases identical to TRBD1. Germline V lookup: CDR1 KGHSH, CDR2 LQKENI. The CDR3 length is 14 residues. V dropped 3 bases and J dropped 2; count of bases not matched to a gene: 3. CDR3 nucleotides: TGTGCCAGCTCACCTAGGACAGGAAACACTGAAGCTTTCTTT. It is translated as CASSPRTGNTEAFF.

This sequence joins TRBV7-9 and TRBJ2-1; 7 bases align to TRBD1. The CDR3 has 14 residues. CDR1 SEHNR and CDR2 FQNEAQ come from the germline V gene (reference sequence). V trimming: 5 bases; J trimming: 10 bases; junction bases outside the gene matches: 11. The CDR3 loop is CASSRVEGAREQFF. In DNA form, the CDR3 reads TGTGCCAGCAGCAGGGTCGAGGGGGCGAGGGAGCAGTTCTTC.

The chain employs TRBV6-2 or TRBV6-3 and TRBJ1-6; 9 positions match TRBD1. Germline assignment: CDR1 MNHEY and CDR2 SVGEGT. V dropped 2 bases and J dropped 9; count of bases not matched to a gene: 5. There are 15 residues in the CDR3. The CDR3 DNA is TGTGCCAGCAGTTACCTGGGACAGGGAGGTTCACCCCTCCACTTT. This encodes CASSYLGQGGSPLHF.

The chain has TRBV5-4 and TRBJ1-1; no clear D gene. The CDR3 spans 14 residues. Germline-derived CDR1 and CDR2 are SGHNT and YYREEE (reference sequence). Trimming shortened V by 0 bases and J by 6 bases, and 12 bases separated the two germline ends. CDR3 nucleotides: TGTGCCAGCAGCTTGGGACAAATAAGGTCTGAAGCTTTCTTT. It specifies CASSLGQIRSEAFF.

Note on this clone: The identical CDR3 is also encoded by other nucleotide sequences in the sample. The chain links TRBV5-1 to TRBJ2-7; 8 nucleotides align to TRBD1. The germline V gene has CDR1 SGHRS and CDR2 YFSETQ. The CDR3 extends over 15 amino acids. J gave up 0 bases and V 0 bases, and 2 bases lay outside the gene matches. CDR3 residues: CASSLGGTGSYEQYF. As DNA, the CDR3 is TGCGCCAGCAGCTTGGGGGGGACAGGCTCCTACGAGCAGTACTTC.

The chain carries TRBV18 and TRBJ2-7, with D uncertain. V dropped 2 bases and J dropped 0 bases, with 11 bases sitting between them. This CDR3 spans 15 amino acids. Germline V gene sequence: CDR1 KGHSH, CDR2 LQKENI. DNA for the CDR3: TGTGCCAGCTCACCAAAGCAGGCTGTCTCCTACGAGCAGTACTTC. This encodes CASSPKQAVSYEQYF.

In its sample, this clone was seen once. The rearrangement uses TRBV6-5 and TRBJ2-7; 9 bases match TRBD2. This CDR3 has 15 residues. Trimming at V came to 6 bases and at J to 0 bases, leaving 6 bases not matched to a gene. Germline loops: CDR1 MNHEY, CDR2 SVGAGI. The DNA for the CDR3 is TGTGCCAGCAGCTCGACTAGCGGTACCTCCTACGAGCAGTACTTC. It is translated as CASSSTSGTSYEQYF.

The rearrangement links TRBV6-1 to TRBJ2-7, with 11 bases matching TRBD1. Trimming cost V 3 bases and J 0 bases; bases outside gene matches: 4. Germline assignment: CDR1 MNHNS and CDR2 SASEGT. The CDR3 runs 16 residues. DNA of the CDR3: TGTGCCAGCAGTGAGTGGGACAGGGGGAACTCCTACGAGCAGTACTTC. Its translation is CASSEWDRGNSYEQYF.

The V call is TRBV6-5, the J call TRBJ2-7; tentative D call: TRBD1 (5 bases). In germline, CDR1 is MNHEY, CDR2 SVGAGI. Trimming removed 6 bases from V and 5 bases from J, with 14 bases in between. The CDR3 runs to 13 residues. The CDR3 nucleotides read TGTGCCAGCAGGGCCACAGGTCCCCACGAGCAGTACTTC. It encodes CASRATGPHEQYF.

This clone showed up just once. The chain links TRBV3-1 (or the pseudogene TRBV3-2) to TRBJ2-7, with no clear D. The CDR3 is made up of 15 amino acids. The germline V gene encodes CDR1 LGHDT and CDR2 YNNKEL (reference sequence). V was pared by 1 base and J by 2 bases, with 12 bases between. Here the CDR3 reads CASSQGPAHPYEQYF. The CDR3 coding sequence is TGTGCCAGCAGCCAAGGCCCCGCACACCCCTACGAGCAGTACTTC.

The chain links TRBV7-2 to TRBJ2-7; 8 positions agree with TRBD2. Trimming at V came to 3 bases and at J to 7 bases, leaving 2 bases not matched to a gene. Per germline, CDR1 SGHTA and CDR2 FQGNSA. The CDR3 loop spans 12 amino acids. The CDR3 spells CASSFPGGEQYF. The CDR3, as DNA: TGTGCCAGCAGCTTTCCGGGAGGGGAGCAGTACTTC.

A note on this clone: Other nucleotide sequences from this sample produce the same CDR3. This chain links TRBV5-1 with TRBJ2-7, with a weak D call TRBD1 (7 bases). The germline V gene encodes CDR1 SGHRS and CDR2 YFSETQ. CDR3 length: 15 amino acids. V gave up 2 bases and J gave up 1 base, with 13 bases separating them. As DNA, the CDR3 is TGCGCCAGCAGCTTTGGCGGGACAGCATCCTACGAGCAGTACTTC. Amino acid sequence: CASSFGGTASYEQYF. The full variable domain, its missing parts supplied by reference TRBV5-1 and TRBJ2-7, is KAGVTQTPRYLIKTRGQQVTLSCSPISGHRSVSWYQQTPGQGLQFLFEYFSETQRNKGNFPGRFSGRQFSNSRSEMNVSTLELGDSALYLCASSFGGTASYEQYFGPGTRLTVT.

The chain recombines TRBV7-3 with TRBJ2-5, with a tentative D call TRBD1 (5 bases). Germline CDR1 and CDR2: SGHTA and FQGTGA. The ends were cut back, 2 bases at V and 1 base at J, with 8 bases in the middle. The CDR3 loop spans 14 amino acids. The CDR3 DNA sequence: TGTGCCAGCAGCTTAGACAGCCTCCAAGAGACCCAGTACTTC. It codes for CASSLDSLQETQYF.

The chain couples TRBV3-1 (or the pseudogene TRBV3-2) to TRBJ1-2; maybe TRBD1 (5 bases). CDR3 length: 15 residues. Trimming took 2 bases from V and 7 from J, leaving 17 bases between them. CDR1 is LGHDT and CDR2 is YNNKEL in the germline V gene (reference sequence). The CDR3 reads CASSQTPQAEGGYTF. The DNA for the CDR3 is TGTGCCAGCAGCCAAACCCCACAGGCGGAGGGTGGCTACACCTTC.